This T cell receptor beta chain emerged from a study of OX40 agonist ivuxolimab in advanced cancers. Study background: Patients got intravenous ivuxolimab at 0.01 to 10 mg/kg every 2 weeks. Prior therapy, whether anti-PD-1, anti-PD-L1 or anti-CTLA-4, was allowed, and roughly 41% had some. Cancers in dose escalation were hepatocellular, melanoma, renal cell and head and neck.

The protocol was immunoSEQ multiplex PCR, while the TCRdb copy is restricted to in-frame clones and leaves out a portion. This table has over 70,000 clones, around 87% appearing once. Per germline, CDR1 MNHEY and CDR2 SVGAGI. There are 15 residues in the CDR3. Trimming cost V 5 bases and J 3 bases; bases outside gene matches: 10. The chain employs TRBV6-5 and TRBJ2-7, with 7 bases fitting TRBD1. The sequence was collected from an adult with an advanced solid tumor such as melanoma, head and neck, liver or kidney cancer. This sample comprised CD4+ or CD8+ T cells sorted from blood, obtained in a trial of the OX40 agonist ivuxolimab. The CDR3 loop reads CASSPPRGGSYEQYF. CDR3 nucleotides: TGTGCCAGCAGTCCCCCCCGAGGGGGCAGCTACGAGCAGTACTTC.